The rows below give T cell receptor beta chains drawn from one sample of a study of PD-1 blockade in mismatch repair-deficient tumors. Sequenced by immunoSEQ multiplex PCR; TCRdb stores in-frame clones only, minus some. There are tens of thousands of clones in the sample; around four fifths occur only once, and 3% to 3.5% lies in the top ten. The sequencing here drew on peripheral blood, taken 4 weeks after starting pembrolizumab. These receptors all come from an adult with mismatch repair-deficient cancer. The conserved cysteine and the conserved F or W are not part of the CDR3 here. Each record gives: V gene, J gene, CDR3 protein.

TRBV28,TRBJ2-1,ASRLGGQGNYNEQF
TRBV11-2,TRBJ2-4,ASSLVSRAGVLAKNIQY
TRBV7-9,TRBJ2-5,ASSPGSKQETQY
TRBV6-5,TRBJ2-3,ASRGGVSPDTQY
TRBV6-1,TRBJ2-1,ASLTSGRPDNEQF
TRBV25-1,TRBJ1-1,ACKPPGRPGEAF
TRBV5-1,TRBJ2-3,ASSVAGTSTDTQY
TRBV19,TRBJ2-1,ASSIAVGLPNEQF
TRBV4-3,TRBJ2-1,ASSQVSSGSYEQF
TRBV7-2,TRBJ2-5,ASSPGRGLETQY
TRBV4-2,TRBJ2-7,ASSQGRRQQY
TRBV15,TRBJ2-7,ATSSASAYTYEQY
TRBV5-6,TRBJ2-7,ASSPRGAGYYEQY
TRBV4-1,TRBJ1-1,ASSQEWGGRANTEAF
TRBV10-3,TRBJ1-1,AISETGVNTEAF
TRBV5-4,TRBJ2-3,ASREGGRTDTQY
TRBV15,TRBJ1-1,ATSNDLNTEAF
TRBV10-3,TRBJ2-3,AISPGEITDTQY
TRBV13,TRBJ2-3,ASSENRGRGTDTQY
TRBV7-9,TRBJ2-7,ASSPSIGQAVYEQY
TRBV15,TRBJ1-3,ATSIYSGNTIY
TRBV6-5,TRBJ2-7,ASTEPYEQY
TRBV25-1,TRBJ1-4,ASSDLYTATNEKLF
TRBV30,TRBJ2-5,AWSRQETQY
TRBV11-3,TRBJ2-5,ASSLNAGTGLMETQY
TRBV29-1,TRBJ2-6,SVQGDASGANVLT
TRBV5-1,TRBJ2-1,ASSLVAGGGHEQF
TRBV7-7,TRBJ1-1,ASSFNRGTEAF
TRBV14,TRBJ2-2,ASSHLSGRVTGELF
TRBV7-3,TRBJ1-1,ASSLAAGRHEAF
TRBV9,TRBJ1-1,ASSPGGNTEAF
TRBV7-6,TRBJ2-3,ASNLLAASTDTQY
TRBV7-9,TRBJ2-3,ASSSQTGTEEY
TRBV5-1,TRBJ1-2,ASSLAARGLANYGYT